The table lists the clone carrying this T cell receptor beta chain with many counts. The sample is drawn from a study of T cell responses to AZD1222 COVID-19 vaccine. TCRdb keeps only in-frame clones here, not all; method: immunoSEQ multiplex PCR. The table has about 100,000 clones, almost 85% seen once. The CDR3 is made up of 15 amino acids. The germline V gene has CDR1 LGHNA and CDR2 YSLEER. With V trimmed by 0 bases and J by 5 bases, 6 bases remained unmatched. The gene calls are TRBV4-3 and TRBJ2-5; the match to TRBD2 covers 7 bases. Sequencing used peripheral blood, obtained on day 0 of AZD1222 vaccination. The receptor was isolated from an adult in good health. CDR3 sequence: CASSQDIGRLETQYF. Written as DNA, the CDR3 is TGCGCCAGCAGCCAAGATATCGGGAGGTTGGAGACCCAGTACTTC.